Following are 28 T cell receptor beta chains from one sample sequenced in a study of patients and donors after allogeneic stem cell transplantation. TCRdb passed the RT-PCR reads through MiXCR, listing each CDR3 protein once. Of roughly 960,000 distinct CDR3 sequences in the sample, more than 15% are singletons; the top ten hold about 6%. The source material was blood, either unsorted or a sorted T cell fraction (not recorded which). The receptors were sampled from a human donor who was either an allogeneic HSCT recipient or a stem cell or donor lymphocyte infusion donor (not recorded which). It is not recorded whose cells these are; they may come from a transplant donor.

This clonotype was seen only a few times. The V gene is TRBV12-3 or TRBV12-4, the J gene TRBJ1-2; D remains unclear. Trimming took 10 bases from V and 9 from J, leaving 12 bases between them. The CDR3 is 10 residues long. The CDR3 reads CATTPGSYTF. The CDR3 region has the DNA TGTGCCACCACACCCGGGAGCTACACCTTC.

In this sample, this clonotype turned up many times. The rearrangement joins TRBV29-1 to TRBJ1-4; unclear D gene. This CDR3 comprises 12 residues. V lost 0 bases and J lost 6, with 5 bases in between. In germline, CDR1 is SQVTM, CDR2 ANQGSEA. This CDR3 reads CSVEDMDEKLFF. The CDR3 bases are TGCAGCGTTGAAGATATGGATGAAAAACTGTTTTTT. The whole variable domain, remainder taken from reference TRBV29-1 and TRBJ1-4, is SAVISQKPSRDICQRGTSLTIQCQVDSQVTMMFWYRQQPGQSLTLIATANQGSEATYESGFVIDKFPISRPNLTFSTLTVSNMSPEDSSIYLCSVEDMDEKLFFGSGTQLSVL.

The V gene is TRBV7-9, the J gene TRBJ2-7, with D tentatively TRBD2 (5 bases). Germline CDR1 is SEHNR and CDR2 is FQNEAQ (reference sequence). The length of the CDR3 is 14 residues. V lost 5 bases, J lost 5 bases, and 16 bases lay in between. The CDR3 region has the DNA TGTGCCAGCAGCGGGTCGGCTAGCCCCGACGAGCAGTACTTC. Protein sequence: CASSGSASPDEQYF.

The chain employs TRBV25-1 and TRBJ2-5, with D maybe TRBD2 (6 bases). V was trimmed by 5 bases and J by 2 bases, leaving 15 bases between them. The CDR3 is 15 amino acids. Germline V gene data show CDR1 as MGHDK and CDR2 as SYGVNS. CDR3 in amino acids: CASSRDSARQETQYF. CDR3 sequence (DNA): TGTGCCAGCAGTCGGGACTCCGCAAGACAAGAGACCCAGTACTTC.

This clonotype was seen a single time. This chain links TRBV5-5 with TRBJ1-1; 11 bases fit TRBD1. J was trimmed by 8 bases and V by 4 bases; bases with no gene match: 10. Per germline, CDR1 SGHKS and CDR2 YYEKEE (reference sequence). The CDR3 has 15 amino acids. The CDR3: CASSRGQGALREAFF. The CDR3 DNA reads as TGTGCCAGCAGCCGCGGACAGGGGGCGCTTAGGGAAGCTTTCTTT. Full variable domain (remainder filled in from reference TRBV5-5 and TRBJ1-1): DAGVTQSPTHLIKTRGQQVTLRCSPISGHKSVSWYQQVLGQGPQFIFQYYEKEERGRGNFPDRFSARQFPNYSSELNVNALLLGDSALYLCASSRGQGALREAFFGQGTRLTVV.

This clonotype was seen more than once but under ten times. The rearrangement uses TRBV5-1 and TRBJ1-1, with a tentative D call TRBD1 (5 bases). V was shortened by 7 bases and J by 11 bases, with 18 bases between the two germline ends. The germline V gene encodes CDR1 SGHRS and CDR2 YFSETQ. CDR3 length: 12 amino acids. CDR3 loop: CASSTVGGPAFF. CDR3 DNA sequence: TGCGCCAGCTCCACCGTGGGGGGACCGGCTTTCTTT.

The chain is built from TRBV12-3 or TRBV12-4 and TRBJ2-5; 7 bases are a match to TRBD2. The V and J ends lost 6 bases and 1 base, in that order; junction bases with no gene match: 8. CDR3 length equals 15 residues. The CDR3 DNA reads TGTGCCAGCAGCCGCCTAGCGGACCTCCAAGAGACCCAGTACTTC. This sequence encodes CASSRLADLQETQYF.

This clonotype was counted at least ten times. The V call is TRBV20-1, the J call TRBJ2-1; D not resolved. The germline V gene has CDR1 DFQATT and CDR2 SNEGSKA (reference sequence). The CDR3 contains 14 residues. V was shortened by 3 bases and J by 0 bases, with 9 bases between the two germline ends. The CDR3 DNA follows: TGCAGTGCTAGGGGAAGGATCTCCTACAATGAGCAGTTCTTC. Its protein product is CSARGRISYNEQFF.

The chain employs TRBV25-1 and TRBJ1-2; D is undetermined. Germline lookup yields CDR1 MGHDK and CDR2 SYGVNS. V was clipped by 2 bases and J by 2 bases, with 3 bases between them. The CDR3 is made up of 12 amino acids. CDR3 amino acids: CASSELNYGYTF. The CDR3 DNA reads TGTGCCAGCAGTGAACTCAACTATGGCTACACCTTC.

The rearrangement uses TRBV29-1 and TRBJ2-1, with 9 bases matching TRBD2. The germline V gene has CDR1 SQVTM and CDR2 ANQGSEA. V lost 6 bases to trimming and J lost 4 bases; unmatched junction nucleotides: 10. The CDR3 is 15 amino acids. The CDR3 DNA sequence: TGCAGCGTCTTAGATAGCGGGAGCGGATACAATGAGCAGTTCTTC. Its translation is CSVLDSGSGYNEQFF.

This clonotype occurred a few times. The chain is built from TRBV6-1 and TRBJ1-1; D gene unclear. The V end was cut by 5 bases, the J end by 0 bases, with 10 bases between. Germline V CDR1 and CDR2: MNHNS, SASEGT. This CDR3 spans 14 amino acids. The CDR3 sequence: CASSTGVMNTEAFF. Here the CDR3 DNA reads TGTGCCAGCAGTACCGGGGTCATGAACACTGAAGCTTTCTTT.

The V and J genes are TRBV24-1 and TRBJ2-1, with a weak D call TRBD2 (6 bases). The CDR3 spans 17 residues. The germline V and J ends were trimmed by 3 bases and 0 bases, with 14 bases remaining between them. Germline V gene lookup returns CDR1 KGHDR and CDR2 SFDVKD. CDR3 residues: CATSDTGVVDSYNEQFF. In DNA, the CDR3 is TGTGCCACCAGTGATACGGGGGTGGTGGACTCCTACAATGAGCAGTTCTTC.

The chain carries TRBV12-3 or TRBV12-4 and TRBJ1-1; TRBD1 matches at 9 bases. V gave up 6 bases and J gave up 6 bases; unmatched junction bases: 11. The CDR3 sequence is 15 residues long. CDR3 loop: CASSAPGQGISEAFF. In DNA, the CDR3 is TGTGCCAGCAGCGCACCGGGACAGGGAATCTCTGAAGCTTTCTTT.

The CDR3 region is CASAYPGLDGYEQYF. Written as DNA, the CDR3 is TGTGCTAGTGCTTACCCGGGACTAGACGGATACGAGCAGTACTTC. The rearrangement joins TRBV12-5 to TRBJ2-7; the match to TRBD2 covers 8 bases. Germline loops: CDR1 LGHNT, CDR2 FRNRAP. Trimming at V came to 7 bases and at J to 4 bases, leaving 12 bases not matched to a gene. This CDR3 comprises 15 residues.

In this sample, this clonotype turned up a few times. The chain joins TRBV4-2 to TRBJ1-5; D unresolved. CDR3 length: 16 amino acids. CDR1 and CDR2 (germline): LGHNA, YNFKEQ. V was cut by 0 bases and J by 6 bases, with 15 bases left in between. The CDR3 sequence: CASSQDLGGKSQPQHF. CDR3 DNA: TGTGCCAGCAGCCAAGATCTAGGCGGGAAGAGTCAGCCCCAGCATTTT.

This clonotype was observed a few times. CDR3 DNA sequence: TGTGCCTGGAGTGGAGAGGGGGCCTCTGAAGCTTTCTTT. It yields the protein CAWSGEGASEAFF. V usage is TRBV30 and J usage is TRBJ1-1; 7 bases map to TRBD1. Germline CDR1 reads GTSNPN; CDR2 reads SVGIG (reference sequence). The V and J ends lost 1 base and 6 bases, in that order; junction bases with no gene match: 5. The CDR3 runs 13 residues.

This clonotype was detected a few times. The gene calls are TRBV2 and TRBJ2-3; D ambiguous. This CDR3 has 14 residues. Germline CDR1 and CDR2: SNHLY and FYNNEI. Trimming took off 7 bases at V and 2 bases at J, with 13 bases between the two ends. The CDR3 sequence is CASIPDTNTDTQYF. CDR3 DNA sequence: TGTGCCAGCATACCCGACACGAACACAGATACGCAGTATTTT.

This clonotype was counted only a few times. This chain's CDR3 is CAISEADTDTQYF. The CDR3 DNA sequence: TGTGCCATCAGTGAGGCAGATACAGATACGCAGTATTTT. The V gene is TRBV10-3, the J gene TRBJ2-3; D remains ambiguous. The CDR3 extends over 13 amino acids. Germline CDR1 reads ENHRY; CDR2 reads SYGVKD. The V and J ends lost 2 bases and 3 bases respectively, with 6 bases between them.

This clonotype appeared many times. The CDR3 nucleotides are TGTGCCAGCAGCCAGGAGCAAAAGAGGGGCAATGAGCAGTTCTTC. Translating it yields CASSQEQKRGNEQFF. The genes are TRBV3-1 and TRBJ2-1; D possibly uses TRBD1 or TRBD2 (5 bases each). With 3 bases removed from V and 6 bases from J, the gap between germline ends came to 15 bases. Germline assignment: CDR1 LGHDT and CDR2 YNNKEL (reference sequence). This CDR3 is 15 amino acids long.

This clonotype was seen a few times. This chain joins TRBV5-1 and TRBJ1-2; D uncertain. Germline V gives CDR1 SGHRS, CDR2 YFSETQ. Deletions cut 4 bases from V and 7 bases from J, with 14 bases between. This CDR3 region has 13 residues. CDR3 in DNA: TGCGCCAGCAGCGCGGACCAGGCTCTTGGCTACACCTTC. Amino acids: CASSADQALGYTF.

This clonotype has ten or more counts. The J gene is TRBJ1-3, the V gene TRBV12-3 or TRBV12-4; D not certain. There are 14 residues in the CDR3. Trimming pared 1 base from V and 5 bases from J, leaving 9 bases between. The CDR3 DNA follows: TGTGCCAGCAGTTTAGTGGCAGGCCGAAACACCATATATTTT. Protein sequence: CASSLVAGRNTIYF.

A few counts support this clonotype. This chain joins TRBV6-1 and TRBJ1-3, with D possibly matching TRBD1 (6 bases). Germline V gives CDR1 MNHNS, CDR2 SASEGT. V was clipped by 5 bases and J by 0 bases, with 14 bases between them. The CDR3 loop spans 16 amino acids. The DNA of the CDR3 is TGTGCCAGCAGTCGGGACATCACGAGCTCTGGAAACACCATATATTTT. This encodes CASSRDITSSGNTIYF.

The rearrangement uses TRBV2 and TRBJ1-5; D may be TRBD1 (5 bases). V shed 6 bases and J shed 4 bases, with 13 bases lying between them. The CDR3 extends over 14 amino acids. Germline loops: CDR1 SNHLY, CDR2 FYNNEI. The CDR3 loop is CASRAAGWNQPQHF. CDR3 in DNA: TGTGCCAGCAGGGCGGCAGGGTGGAATCAGCCCCAGCATTTT.

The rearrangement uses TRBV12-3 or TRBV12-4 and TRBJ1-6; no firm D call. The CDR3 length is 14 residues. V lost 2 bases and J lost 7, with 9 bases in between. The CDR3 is CASSLTDGNSPLHF. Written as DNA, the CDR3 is TGTGCCAGCAGTTTAACGGACGGGAATTCACCCCTCCACTTT.

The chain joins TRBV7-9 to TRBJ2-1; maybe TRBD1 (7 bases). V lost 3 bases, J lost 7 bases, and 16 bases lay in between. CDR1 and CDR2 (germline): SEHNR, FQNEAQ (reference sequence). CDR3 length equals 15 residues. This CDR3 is CASSFFLQGGNEQFF. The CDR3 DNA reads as TGTGCCAGCAGCTTCTTTCTCCAGGGGGGAAATGAGCAGTTCTTC.

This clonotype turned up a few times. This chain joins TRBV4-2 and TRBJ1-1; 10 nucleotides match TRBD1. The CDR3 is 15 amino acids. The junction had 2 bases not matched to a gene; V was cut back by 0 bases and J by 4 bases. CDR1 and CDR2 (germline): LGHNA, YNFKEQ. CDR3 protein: CASSQEGQGVTEAFF. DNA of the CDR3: TGTGCCAGCAGCCAAGAAGGACAGGGGGTCACTGAAGCTTTCTTT.

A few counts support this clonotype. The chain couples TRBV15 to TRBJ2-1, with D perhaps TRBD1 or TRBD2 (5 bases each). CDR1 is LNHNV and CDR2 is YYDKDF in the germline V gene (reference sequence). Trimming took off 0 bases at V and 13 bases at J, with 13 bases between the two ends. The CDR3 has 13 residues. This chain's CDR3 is CATSRDVGTHQFF. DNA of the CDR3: TGTGCCACCAGCAGAGATGTTGGGACCCACCAGTTCTTC.

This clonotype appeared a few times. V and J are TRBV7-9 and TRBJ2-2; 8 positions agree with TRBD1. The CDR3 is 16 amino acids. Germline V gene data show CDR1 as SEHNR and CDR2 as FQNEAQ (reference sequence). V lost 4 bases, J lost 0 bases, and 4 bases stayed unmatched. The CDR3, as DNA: TGTGCCAGCAGCTACCCAGGGGGCACGAACACCGGGGAGCTGTTTTTT. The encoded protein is CASSYPGGTNTGELFF. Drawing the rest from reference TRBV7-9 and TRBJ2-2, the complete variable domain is DTGVSQNPRHKITKRGQNVTFRCDPISEHNRLYWYRQTLGQGPEFLTYFQNEAQLEKSRLLSDRFSAERPKGSFSTLEIQRTEQGDSAMYLCASSYPGGTNTGELFFGEGSRLTVL.